Included here is one T cell receptor beta chain sequence, with context. Its antigen is currently not known. Base qualities are missing; no much larger clone stands one base away. The immunoSEQ Assay, a bias-controlled multiplex PCR, was used to amplify TCRbeta CDR3 regions from genomic DNA. The study's own analysis went as follows. Nucleated cell counts per sample were estimated from amplification of reference gene primers within the assay. To quantify the absolute abundance of each unique TCRbeta CDR3 rearrangement, sequence reads were collapsed and filtered. For each sample, productive Simpson clonality was calculated by taking the square root of Simpson's diversity index across productive rearrangements. What TCRdb holds here is the immuneACCESS table cut down to in-frame rearrangements. Part of the clones is not present; checked against another copy, under half of the missing clones reflect an unresolved V gene, and the others are unexplained. The V and J calls and clone size are taken from that table; D and trimming were inferred from the DNA. This sample is represented by 150,000 to 200,000 clones; about 79% of them were singletons. Of the sample, roughly 15% is held by the ten largest clones.

This sample is part of a study of blood T cell repertoires in COVID-19 (TCRdb year 2020). Context from the whole study: Samples covering the acute and convalescent phases of COVID-19 were provided by collaborators in the United States, Italy and Spain. The prospective study material was composed of cDNA or gDNA derived from T cells, B-cell-depleted T cells, or PBMCs. The dataset comprised deeply sampled blood TCRbeta repertoires from subjects exposed to, actively infected with, or recovered from COVID-19. A freely available public database, intended as a resource for researchers studying the immune response to SARS-CoV-2, is where the repertoires were released. The samples were drawn from the first 160 participants of the ongoing ImmuneRACE study and from under 1,500 subjects provided by 6 global collaborators. A de-identified subject ID, COVID-19 status, age in years and sex were almost always included in the sample metadata. Where available, HLA class I and class II types were obtained from metadata supplied by the sample provider rather than from assay-based typing.

CDR1 and CDR2, looked up from the germline V gene, are SGHNT and YENEEA. V loses 2 bases, J loses 2 bases, and the germline ends lie 6 bases apart. The CDR3 measures 13 amino acids from cysteine to phenylalanine. Only the CDR3 part of the read is kept: 39 bases, read in frame from the first base. Study-wide findings and limitations: Clinical and demographic metadata were provided uncurated, with the amount varying by source and participant.

Participants in the prospective study were aged roughly 18 to 100 years, lived in approximately 26 United States geographic areas, and enrolled through a virtual design. In the prospective study, participants were assigned to cohorts based on the clinical history participants reported in a screening survey and a study questionnaire. Recovered participants in ImmuneRACE Cohort 3 were defined by two consecutive negative NP/OP PCR tests, clearance by a healthcare professional, or resolution of symptoms. Mobile phlebotomists in the prospective study collected whole blood, serum and a nasopharyngeal or oropharyngeal swab from every participant. Prospective study participants could optionally give additional blood draws and questionnaires over an approximately two-month period. Blood samples from the prospective study were shipped frozen or at room temperature prior to DNA extraction.

Sequencing used PBMCs or T cells enriched from blood (not recorded which). The chain employs TRBV11-3 and TRBJ2-5; the D gene is not confidently resolved. The receptor was isolated from a man aged 50 to 60 who had recovered from COVID-19. The CDR3: CASSLNRQETQYF. The nucleotides are TGTGCCAGCAGCTTAAACAGACAAGAGACCCAGTACTTC.